The clone carrying this T cell receptor (beta chain) showed up many times. The V gene lost 2 bases and the J gene lost 5 bases, with 13 bases spanning the gap. Germline CDR1 reads MNHEY; CDR2 reads SVGEGT. The CDR3 runs to 14 residues. The data stem from a study of glioma-infiltrating T cells. The iRepertoire nested amplicon-rescue multiplex PCR amplified TCR alpha and beta CDR3s from RNA. TCRdb itself ran the multiplex PCR reads through MiXCR, one entry per CDR3 protein. The table has about 410,000 distinct CDR3 sequences, 41% seen once. The clonotype originates from a human donor with low-grade glioma or glioblastoma, undergoing nonglioma brain surgery, or in good health (not recorded which). Source material: glioma tissue, nonneoplastic brain tissue, or PBMCs (not recorded which). V and J are TRBV6-2 or TRBV6-3 and TRBJ2-7; a possible D gene is TRBD2 (5 bases). The CDR3: CASSYRVAGDEQYF. The CDR3 DNA reads as TGTGCCAGCAGTTACAGGGTAGCCGGGGACGAGCAGTACTTC.